The 27 T cell receptor beta chains below come from one sample, sequenced in a study of identical twins. TCRdb recomputed calls from the 5' RACE reads with MiXCR, one row per CDR3 protein. The sample has about 390,000 distinct CDR3 sequences; roughly 9% are singletons. Sequencing input: naive T cells sorted from blood. These receptors were collected from a woman aged 45-65 years in good health.

This clonotype was recorded a few times. The CDR3 DNA sequence: TGTGCCAGCAGCCCACAGGGGTCGGGTAATAGAAACGAGCAGTACTTC. Its translation: CASSPQGSGNRNEQYF. J is TRBJ2-7 and V is TRBV13; TRBD1 agrees at 7 bases. Trimming took 5 bases from V and 5 from J; bases not matched to a gene: 15. Germline lookup yields CDR1 PRHDT and CDR2 FYEKMQ (reference sequence). This CDR3 has 16 residues.

The CDR3 loop reads CASSLETSGRSHEQFF. The CDR3 nucleotides are TGTGCCAGCAGTCTGGAGACTAGCGGGAGATCGCATGAGCAGTTCTTC. The chain employs TRBV5-6 and TRBJ2-1; 12 nucleotides match TRBD2. Germline V gives CDR1 SGHDT, CDR2 YYEEEE. Trimming cost V 5 bases and J 8 bases; bases outside gene matches: 11. This CDR3 comprises 16 residues.

The chain employs TRBV9 and TRBJ1-2; possible D gene TRBD1, 5 bases. CDR3 length: 14 residues. Per germline, CDR1 SGDLS and CDR2 YYNGEE. V lost 3 bases and J 8 bases, leaving 17 bases between the germline ends. Written as DNA, the CDR3 is TGTGCCAGCAGCGGCCGGGGCCCGCGGGAAGGCTACACCTTC. Protein: CASSGRGPREGYTF.

Points on this clonotype: A junction boundary mismatches the germline segment, possibly from a read error. CDR3 in amino acids: CARSLVRGTGELFF. Here the CDR3 DNA reads TGTGCCAGAAGCTTGGTCAGAGGCACCGGGGAGCTGTTTTTT. V and J are TRBV5-4 and TRBJ2-2; no clear D gene. The CDR3 runs 14 residues. CDR1 is SGHNT, CDR2 YYREEE, per germline (reference sequence).

This clonotype was observed at least ten times. J is TRBJ2-3 and V is TRBV5-1; possibly TRBD1 or TRBD2 for D (5 bases each). Looked up from germline, CDR1 is SGHRS and CDR2 is YFSETQ. V was shortened by 1 base and J by 5 bases, with 17 bases between the two germline ends. The length of the CDR3 is 16 residues. In DNA, the CDR3 is TGCGCCAGCAGCTTGTACGGGACGGACGCGGTAGATACGCAGTATTTT. Encoded protein: CASSLYGTDAVDTQYF.

This clonotype was detected many times. The chain links TRBV5-1 to TRBJ1-5, with a weak D call TRBD1 (5 bases). Per germline, CDR1 SGHRS and CDR2 YFSETQ. The length of the CDR3 is 14 residues. The germline V and J ends were trimmed by 4 bases and 5 bases, with 13 bases remaining between them. The CDR3 DNA sequence: TGCGCCAGCAGCCCTGGGACGGACCATCAGCCCCAGCATTTT. Its protein product is CASSPGTDHQPQHF. The variable domain in full, completed from reference TRBV5-1 and TRBJ1-5, reads KAGVTQTPRYLIKTRGQQVTLSCSPISGHRSVSWYQQTPGQGLQFLFEYFSETQRNKGNFPGRFSGRQFSNSRSEMNVSTLELGDSALYLCASSPGTDHQPQHFGDGTRLSIL.

This clonotype was counted ten times or more. The chain links TRBV28 to TRBJ2-2; D not resolved. CDR3 length: 14 amino acids. Germline CDR1 MDHEN, CDR2 SYDVKM. V dropped 6 bases and J dropped 3 bases, with 11 bases sitting between them. CDR3 in DNA: TGTGCCAGCAGCCTTTCTGGGTACACCGGGGAGCTGTTTTTT. The encoded protein is CASSLSGYTGELFF.

Ten or more counts support this clonotype. The gene calls are TRBV12-3 or TRBV12-4 and TRBJ2-1; D unclear. CDR3 length equals 11 residues. V was shortened by 6 bases and J by 4 bases, with 4 bases between the two germline ends. The CDR3 DNA follows: TGTGCCAGCAGGGGGTACAATGAGCAGTTCTTC. Translating it yields CASRGYNEQFF.

The V gene is TRBV11-2, the J gene TRBJ2-3; D is undetermined. V was pared by 6 bases and J by 7 bases, with 20 bases between. Germline CDR1 is SGHAT and CDR2 is FQNNGV. The CDR3 runs to 15 residues. DNA for the CDR3: TGTGCCAGCAGATTCACTCCATCGGCGGCTAATACGCAGTATTTT. Its protein product is CASRFTPSAANTQYF.

The chain uses TRBV20-1 and TRBJ2-5; unclear D gene. In germline, CDR1 is DFQATT, CDR2 SNEGSKA (reference sequence). The germline V and J ends were trimmed by 6 bases and 3 bases, with 5 bases remaining between them. This CDR3 region has 10 residues. CDR3 nucleotides: TGCAGTGCAAATAAAGAGACCCAGTACTTC. It yields the protein CSANKETQYF.

This clonotype occurred many times. The chain uses TRBV29-1 and TRBJ1-2; 7 bases are a match to TRBD1. Germline CDR1 is SQVTM and CDR2 is ANQGSEA. The CDR3 has 13 amino acids. V lost 4 bases to trimming and J lost 3 bases; unmatched junction nucleotides: 5. CDR3 in DNA: TGCAGCGTTGTAGGCAGGGGGGACTATGGCTACACCTTC. Its translation: CSVVGRGDYGYTF.

This clonotype was detected ten times or more. The rearrangement links TRBV9 to TRBJ2-1; D call uncertain. CDR3 size: 12 residues. Trimming removed 6 bases at V and 1 base at J, with 5 bases between. The germline V gene has CDR1 SGDLS and CDR2 YYNGEE. The chain's CDR3 is CASIGSYNEQFF. CDR3 nucleotide sequence: TGTGCCAGCATCGGGTCCTACAATGAGCAGTTCTTC. Full variable domain (rest looked up from reference TRBV9 and TRBJ2-1): DSGVTQTPKHLITATGQRVTLRCSPRSGDLSVYWYQQSLDQGLQFLIQYYNGEERAKGNILERFSAQQFPDLHSELNLSSLELGDSALYFCASIGSYNEQFFGPGTRLTVL.

CDR3 in DNA: TGCAGTGCCCCCGGGACTAGCGGGAGGGTCGATGAGCAGTTCTTC. Its translation: CSAPGTSGRVDEQFF. The genes are TRBV20-1 and TRBJ2-1; 16 bases are a match to TRBD2. This CDR3 contains 15 residues. CDR1 and CDR2 (germline): DFQATT, SNEGSKA (reference sequence). The J segment lost 8 bases and the V segment lost 6 bases, leaving 7 bases of the junction unmatched.

This chain uses TRBV12-3 or TRBV12-4 with TRBJ2-5; no clear D. The CDR3 has 12 residues. The ends were cut back, 6 bases at V and 3 bases at J, with 8 bases in the middle. The CDR3 spells CASRGIKETQYF. CDR3 bases: TGTGCCAGCAGGGGGATCAAAGAGACCCAGTACTTC.

CDR3 sequence: CASSDDRVNQPQHF. The CDR3, as DNA: TGTGCCAGCAGCGATGACAGGGTAAATCAGCCCCAGCATTTT. The genes are TRBV21-1 and TRBJ1-5; no check of the table's D call, TRBD1, against the DNA was made. TRBV21-1 is noted as a pseudogene. This CDR3 region has 14 residues.

This sequence joins TRBV9 and TRBJ2-1; D remains unclear. Per the germline V gene, CDR1 is SGDLS and CDR2 is YYNGEE. CDR3 length: 11 residues. V lost 1 base, J lost 6 bases, and 2 bases lay in between. CDR3 coding DNA: TGTGCCAGCAGCGTATTCAATGAGCAGTTCTTC. Its translation is CASSVFNEQFF. The full variable domain, completed using reference TRBV9 and TRBJ2-1, is DSGVTQTPKHLITATGQRVTLRCSPRSGDLSVYWYQQSLDQGLQFLIQYYNGEERAKGNILERFSAQQFPDLHSELNLSSLELGDSALYFCASSVFNEQFFGPGTRLTVL.

This clonotype was detected ten times or more. The V call is TRBV12-3 or TRBV12-4, the J call TRBJ2-7, with D perhaps given as TRBD1 or TRBD2 (5 bases each). Trimming removed 3 bases from V and 6 bases from J, with 9 bases in between. CDR3 length: 12 residues. CDR3 sequence: CASSLGRGEQYF. The CDR3 DNA follows: TGTGCCAGCAGTTTGGGACGCGGCGAGCAGTACTTC.

This clonotype was detected only a few times. The genes are TRBV5-6 and TRBJ1-2; D might be TRBD1 (6 bases). This CDR3 has 15 amino acids. V was shortened by 4 bases and J by 8 bases, with 21 bases between the two germline ends. Per the germline V gene, CDR1 is SGHDT and CDR2 is YYEEEE. The CDR3 DNA sequence: TGTGCCAGCAGCCAGAAGGACAGACCGGCTTGGGGCTACACCTTC. This sequence encodes CASSQKDRPAWGYTF.

This clonotype was recorded many times. This chain uses TRBV6-5 with TRBJ2-3; unclear D gene. This CDR3 contains 13 residues. Per the germline V gene, CDR1 is MNHEY and CDR2 is SVGAGI. The V and J ends lost 6 bases and 6 bases respectively, with 13 bases between them. The CDR3 reads CASSSLWVDTQYF. The CDR3 DNA reads TGTGCCAGCAGCAGCCTTTGGGTGGATACGCAGTATTTT.

As regards this clonotype: Since a much larger clone is just one base distant, this may be a read error. The chain recombines TRBV18 with TRBJ2-5; 12 bases align to TRBD2. CDR1 and CDR2 (germline): KGHSH, LQKENI. This CDR3 contains 15 residues. V lost 3 bases and J lost 5; bases outside the gene matches: 4. CDR3 sequence reads: CASSPTSGSGETQYF. The CDR3 DNA reads as TGTGCCAGCTCACCGACTAGCGGGAGTGGGGAGACCCAGTACTTC.

This clonotype was seen repeatedly, ten times or more. In DNA, the CDR3 is TGTGCCAGCAGTGCCCTAGCGGCCAATGAGCAGTTCTTC. It specifies CASSALAANEQFF. This chain joins TRBV25-1 and TRBJ2-1; 7 nucleotides match TRBD2. Germline CDR1 is MGHDK and CDR2 is SYGVNS. With 4 bases clipped from V and 6 bases from J, the junction kept 3 bases outside the gene matches. CDR3 length: 13 residues.

This clonotype was detected only a few times. V is TRBV7-8 and J is TRBJ1-1; 8 bases are a match to TRBD1. V was pared by 3 bases and J by 7 bases, with 4 bases of the junction left unmatched. This CDR3 is built from 13 residues. The germline CDR1 and CDR2 sequences are SGHVS and FQNEAQ. The CDR3 DNA reads TGTGCCAGCAGCTTGGACAGGGCGAATGAAGCTTTCTTT. Translated: CASSLDRANEAFF.

The CDR3 protein is CASSLRQFRETQYF. Here the CDR3 DNA reads TGCGCCAGCAGCTTGAGGCAGTTTCGGGAGACCCAGTACTTC. The chain employs TRBV5-1 and TRBJ2-5; D is unclear. V gave up 1 base and J gave up 5 bases, with 12 bases separating them. Looked up from germline, CDR1 is SGHRS and CDR2 is YFSETQ. The CDR3 has 14 residues. Based on the CDR3 plus reference TRBV5-1 and TRBJ2-5, the full variable domain is KAGVTQTPRYLIKTRGQQVTLSCSPISGHRSVSWYQQTPGQGLQFLFEYFSETQRNKGNFPGRFSGRQFSNSRSEMNVSTLELGDSALYLCASSLRQFRETQYFGPGTRLLVL.

In this sample, this clonotype turned up a few times. CDR3 nucleotide sequence: TGTGCCAGCAGAGCGTCGACAGGTAGAGCCACTGAAGCTTTCTTT. Translating gives CASRASTGRATEAFF. The rearrangement links TRBV2 to TRBJ1-1; the D gene is possibly TRBD1 (6 bases). The V end was cut by 6 bases, the J end by 4 bases, with 18 bases between. CDR3 length equals 15 residues. In germline, CDR1 is SNHLY, CDR2 FYNNEI.

This clonotype was seen repeatedly, ten times or more. The chain couples TRBV4-1 to TRBJ1-5, with D uncertain. V was clipped by 4 bases and J by 6 bases, with 13 bases between them. This CDR3 has 14 residues. The germline V gene encodes CDR1 MGHRA and CDR2 YSYEKL. CDR3 DNA: TGCGCCAGCAGCCTAAGGGAGTTGGGTCAGCCCCAGCATTTT. Its translation: CASSLRELGQPQHF.

This clonotype was detected a few times. The chain carries TRBV2 and TRBJ2-2, with 10 bases lining up with TRBD1. This CDR3 is built from 15 residues. V gave up 10 bases and J gave up 6 bases; unmatched junction bases: 11. Germline assignment: CDR1 SNHLY and CDR2 FYNNEI. The DNA for the CDR3 is TGTGCCACCCTGATCGACAGGGGGCGGGCCGGGGAGCTGTTTTTT. Translated: CATLIDRGRAGELFF.

There are a few counts of this clonotype. This chain joins TRBV11-2 and TRBJ2-3; D gene uncertain. V dropped 5 bases and J dropped 2 bases, with 11 bases sitting between them. The V gene's germline CDR1 is SGHAT and CDR2 FQNNGV. This CDR3 comprises 14 residues. Here the CDR3 DNA reads TGTGCCAGCAGCGTCGACTCCTACACAGATACGCAGTATTTT. Its protein product is CASSVDSYTDTQYF.